This T cell receptor beta chain was obtained from a study of STAT5B mutations in CD4+ large granular lymphocyte leukemia. Study-wide points: CD4-sorted patient repertoires seemed more clonal than healthy CD4+ repertoires.

The V gene end was trimmed by 4 bases and the J gene end by 3 bases; junction bases not matched to a gene: 4. The CDR3 totals 14 residues. Germline V lookup: CDR1 MGHRA, CDR2 YSYEKL. Concerning this clone: Its specificity is not known.

Sequencing was performed with immunoSEQ multiplex PCR; in TCRdb, only in-frame clones are kept and a portion is missing. The sample gives 30,000 to 40,000 clones, more than 55% of which show up once; about 2.5% is in the top ten. Sequences were obtained from CD4+ T cells from blood buffy coats. The chain couples TRBV4-1 to TRBJ2-5, with TRBD1 matching over 8 bases. This clonotype was sampled from a human donor in good health. CDR3 coding DNA: TGCGCCAGCAGCCCTTGGGGACAGGAAGAGACCCAGTACTTC. It translates to CASSPWGQEETQYF.